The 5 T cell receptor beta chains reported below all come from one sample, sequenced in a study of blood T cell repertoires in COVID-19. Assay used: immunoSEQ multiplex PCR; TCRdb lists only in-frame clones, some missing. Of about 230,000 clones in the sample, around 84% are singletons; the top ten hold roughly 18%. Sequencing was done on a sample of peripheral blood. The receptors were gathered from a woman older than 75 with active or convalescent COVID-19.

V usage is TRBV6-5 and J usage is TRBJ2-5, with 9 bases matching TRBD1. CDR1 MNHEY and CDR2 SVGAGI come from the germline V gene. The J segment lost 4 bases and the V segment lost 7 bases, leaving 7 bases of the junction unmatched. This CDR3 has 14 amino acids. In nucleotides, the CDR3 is TGTGCCAGCAACATGGGACAGGGTGGAGAGACCCAGTACTTC. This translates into CASNMGQGGETQYF.

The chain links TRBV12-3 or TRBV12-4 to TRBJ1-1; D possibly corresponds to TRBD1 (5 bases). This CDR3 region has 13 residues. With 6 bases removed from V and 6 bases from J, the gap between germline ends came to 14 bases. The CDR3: CASRLTTGAEAFF. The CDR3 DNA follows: TGTGCCAGCAGGCTCACCACGGGGGCTGAAGCTTTCTTT.

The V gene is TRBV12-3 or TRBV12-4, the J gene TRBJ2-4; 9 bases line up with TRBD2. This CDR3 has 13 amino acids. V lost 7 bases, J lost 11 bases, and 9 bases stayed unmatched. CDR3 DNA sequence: TGTGCCAGCACCACATTAGCGGGAGTGGTTCAGTACTTC. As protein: CASTTLAGVVQYF.

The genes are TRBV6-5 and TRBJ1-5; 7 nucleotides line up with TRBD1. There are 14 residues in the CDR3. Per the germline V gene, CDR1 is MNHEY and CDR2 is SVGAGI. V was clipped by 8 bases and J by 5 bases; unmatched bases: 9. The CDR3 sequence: CASGTGATHQPQHF. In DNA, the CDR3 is TGTGCCAGCGGAACAGGGGCGACTCATCAGCCCCAGCATTTT.

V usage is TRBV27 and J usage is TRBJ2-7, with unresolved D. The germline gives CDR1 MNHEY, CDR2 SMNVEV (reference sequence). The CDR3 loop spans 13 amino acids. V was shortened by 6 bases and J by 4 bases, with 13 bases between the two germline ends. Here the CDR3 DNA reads TGTGCCAGCAGATTCCGTGAGGAATACGAGCAGTACTTC. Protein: CASRFREEYEQYF.